A single sample is the source of the 15 T cell receptor beta chains below, sequenced in a study of cytomegalovirus exposure and HLA in healthy donors. Vbeta (60) and Jbeta (13) primers were used in the PCR. Sequencing used immunoSEQ multiplex PCR; TCRdb keeps in-frame clones, though not all of them. The profile shows roughly 200,000 clones, roughly four fifths of them singletons. Sequencing input: PBMCs. Source of these receptors: a man aged 45-65 years in good health and CMV-seronegative.

This rearrangement joins TRBV25-1 to TRBJ1-1; 8 bases map to TRBD1. The CDR3 length is 13 residues. V gave up 6 bases and J gave up 0 bases; unmatched junction bases: 0. Germline V gives CDR1 MGHDK, CDR2 SYGVNS. As DNA, the CDR3 is TGTGCCAGCAGGACAGGGGTGAACACTGAAGCTTTCTTT. As protein: CASRTGVNTEAFF.

The chain employs TRBV28 and TRBJ1-2; D is undetermined. The CDR3 runs 12 residues. V lost 3 bases to trimming and J lost 4 bases, with 6 bases between them. Germline CDR1 reads MDHEN; CDR2 reads SYDVKM. The DNA of the CDR3 is TGTGCCAGCAGTTTTAATCGCTATGGCTACACCTTC. This sequence encodes CASSFNRYGYTF.

This clone was counted between two and nine times. The chain carries TRBV15 and TRBJ1-5; 7 nucleotides agree with TRBD1. Trimming cost V 0 bases and J 5 bases; bases outside gene matches: 1. CDR3 length equals 14 residues. Per germline, CDR1 LNHNV and CDR2 YYDKDF (reference sequence). The CDR3 spells CATSRDQGDQPQHF. Here the CDR3 DNA reads TGTGCCACCAGCAGAGATCAGGGGGATCAGCCCCAGCATTTT.

V and J are TRBV6-1 and TRBJ2-2, with 9 bases fitting TRBD1. V was clipped by 6 bases and J by 4 bases; unmatched bases: 6. Germline loops: CDR1 MNHNS, CDR2 SASEGT. CDR3 length: 15 amino acids. CDR3 region: CASSHGQGTTGELFF. The DNA for the CDR3 is TGTGCCAGCAGCCACGGACAGGGGACCACCGGGGAGCTGTTTTTT.

CDR3 nucleotide sequence: TGCGCCAGCAGCCAAGATTGGGGCTCTCTAGCGGACTACAACAATGAGCAGTTCTTC. It is translated as CASSQDWGSLADYNNEQFF. This sequence joins TRBV4-3 and TRBJ2-1; 7 bases align to TRBD2. Germline V gene data show CDR1 as LGHNA and CDR2 as YSLEER. The CDR3 runs to 19 residues. V was clipped by 0 bases and J by 5 bases; unmatched bases: 16.

CDR3 residues: CASSWDRAKAFF. The DNA for the CDR3 is TGTGCCAGCAGCTGGGACAGGGCGAAAGCTTTCTTT. The chain has TRBV7-9 and TRBJ1-1; 9 nucleotides agree with TRBD1. The CDR3 consists of 12 residues. V lost 4 bases, J lost 9 bases, and 3 bases stayed unmatched. Germline V gives CDR1 SEHNR, CDR2 FQNEAQ (reference sequence).

CDR3 nucleotides: TGTGCCAGCACGGGGAGATTTCAGGGGGCGCGCGACGAGCAGTACTTC. Its protein product is CASTGRFQGARDEQYF. V gene TRBV21-1 combines with J gene TRBJ2-7; the DNA was not compared with TRBD1, the D call given in the table. TRBV21-1 is a pseudogene locus. The CDR3 is made up of 16 amino acids.

Worth noting for this clone: At one of its ends the junction is not consistent with the germline gene, which may arise from a read error. The CDR3 DNA reads as TGTTCCAGCAGCCCTTCCGGGAGAAGTGAAGCTTTCTTT. Translation gives CSSSPSGRSEAFF. The rearrangement joins TRBV7-9 to TRBJ1-1, with D unresolved. Per germline, CDR1 SEHNR and CDR2 FQNEAQ (reference sequence). This CDR3 spans 13 amino acids.

This clone was picked up one time. The chain is built from TRBV5-6 and TRBJ2-5, with TRBD2 matching over 11 bases. V dropped 3 bases and J dropped 6; count of bases not matched to a gene: 4. There are 14 residues in the CDR3. In germline, CDR1 is SGHDT, CDR2 YYEEEE. CDR3 residues: CASSSTSGSKTQYF. The CDR3 DNA reads as TGTGCCAGCAGCTCTACTAGCGGGAGTAAGACCCAGTACTTC.

The chain has TRBV29-1 and TRBJ2-7; D perhaps matches TRBD2 (6 bases). Trimming left V 7 bases short and J 2 bases short, with 15 bases between. The germline gives CDR1 SQVTM, CDR2 ANQGSEA. CDR3 size: 13 residues. The CDR3 nucleotides are TGCAGCGCCGACGGGACTTCTCCCTACGAGCAGTACTTC. Translation: CSADGTSPYEQYF.

Note on this clone: Other DNA sequences from this sample encode an identical CDR3 as well. The rearrangement links TRBV5-1 to TRBJ2-5, with 7 bases matching TRBD1. CDR1 and CDR2 from the germline V gene are SGHRS and YFSETQ. The V and J ends lost 4 bases and 5 bases, in that order; junction bases with no gene match: 5. The CDR3 extends over 13 amino acids. The CDR3: CASSVDRVETQYF. The CDR3 DNA sequence: TGCGCCAGCAGCGTAGACAGGGTTGAGACCCAGTACTTC.

This rearrangement joins TRBV5-6 to TRBJ2-4, with D perhaps matching TRBD1 (6 bases). With 1 base removed from V and 2 bases from J, the gap between germline ends came to 7 bases. The CDR3 contains 14 residues. CDR1 and CDR2 (germline): SGHDT, YYEEEE. CDR3 amino acids: CASSLRGTKNIQYF. Written as DNA, the CDR3 is TGTGCCAGCAGCTTGAGGGGGACCAAAAACATTCAGTACTTC. The entire variable domain, with the rest obtained from reference TRBV5-6 and TRBJ2-4, is as follows: DAGVTQSPTHLIKTRGQQVTLRCSPKSGHDTVSWYQQALGQGPQFIFQYYEEEERQRGNFPDRFSGHQFPNYSSELNVNALLLGDSALYLCASSLRGTKNIQYFGAGTRLSVL.

A few counts support this clone. The rearrangement joins TRBV19 to TRBJ2-5; TRBD1 matches 8 bases. This CDR3 has 13 amino acids. The J segment lost 13 bases and the V segment lost 4 bases, leaving 11 bases of the junction unmatched. Germline assignment: CDR1 LNHDA and CDR2 SQIVND (reference sequence). The CDR3 is CASSTTGVATPYF. The CDR3 DNA sequence: TGTGCCAGTAGTACGACAGGGGTCGCTACGCCGTACTTC.

The gene calls are TRBV30 and TRBJ1-2, with a tentative D call TRBD1 (6 bases). The CDR3 sequence is 13 residues long. The V end lost 7 bases, the J end lost 0 bases, and 12 bases lay between the germline ends. Germline assignment: CDR1 GTSNPN and CDR2 SVGIG (reference sequence). The CDR3, as DNA: TGTGCCTTCTGGGACAATACTAACTATGGCTACACCTTC. This gives the protein CAFWDNTNYGYTF.

The V call is TRBV19, the J call TRBJ1-2; D might be TRBD1 (5 bases). Germline CDR1 reads LNHDA; CDR2 reads SQIVND (reference sequence). The CDR3 loop spans 15 amino acids. Trimming took 5 bases from V and 7 from J, leaving 20 bases between them. Here the CDR3 reads CASSWGGDRARGYTF. In DNA, the CDR3 is TGTGCCAGTAGTTGGGGGGGGGACCGAGCCCGTGGCTACACCTTC.